Listed below are T cell receptor beta chains from one sample, sequenced in a study of T-cell reconstitution after alpha-beta-depleted transplantation in children. One entry per CDR3 protein, called by TCRdb with MiXCR from the PCR reads. This table holds 210,000 or so distinct CDR3 sequences, roughly 10% found once. The sample was PBMCs, taken before TCRalphabeta/CD19-depleted stem cell transplant. Receptors originate from a child younger than two with acute myeloid leukemia, due to receive a stem cell transplant. Both conserved end residues are part of each CDR3. D genes are given only for firm matches. Clone size is shown for a subset of rows, as once, few, many or a class of expanded clone.

J gene,V gene,D gene,clone size,CDR3 DNA,CDR3 protein
TRBJ2-6,TRBV20-1,NA,many,TGCAGTGCTAGCTCGGCAACGAGCTCTGGGGCCAACGTCCTGACTTTC,CSASSATSSGANVLTF
TRBJ2-3,TRBV18,TRBD2,many,TGTGCCAGCTCACCTCCGGGAGGAGATACGCAGTATTTT,CASSPPGGDTQYF
TRBJ1-5,TRBV5-1,NA,many,TGCGCCAGCAGCTTGGAATCCCTGGGTGGCAATCAGCCCCAGCATTTT,CASSLESLGGNQPQHF
TRBJ2-4,TRBV9,NA,many,TGTGCCAGCAGCCCAGCGGACAGTAAAAACATTCAGTACTTC,CASSPADSKNIQYF
TRBJ1-1,TRBV5-1,NA,many,TGCGCCAGCAGCCAAAACAAGGATATGAACACTGAAGCTTTCTTT,CASSQNKDMNTEAFF
TRBJ1-5,TRBV20-1,NA,many,TGCAGTGCTATCCCCTGGGGGGCCCTAAGGCGCAATCAGCCCCAGCATTTT,CSAIPWGALRRNQPQHF
TRBJ2-7,TRBV2,NA,many,TGTGCCAGCAAAGGCGGCCGGACCACCTACGAGCAGTACTTC,CASKGGRTTYEQYF
TRBJ1-2,TRBV27,TRBD1,many,TGTGCCAGCGCCCGAGGAGGGGGCCGAGGCTACACCTTC,CASARGGGRGYTF
TRBJ2-3,TRBV5-5,TRBD2,many,TGTGCCAGCAGCCAAGGGACTAGCGGACGCACAGATACGCAGTATTTT,CASSQGTSGRTDTQYF
TRBJ1-6,TRBV20-1,NA,many,TGCAGTGCTAGCGGCAGGGGAAATTCACCCCTCCACTTT,CSASGRGNSPLHF
TRBJ2-2,TRBV3-1,NA,many,TGTGCCAGCAGCCAAGATGACACCGGGGAGCTGTTTTTT,CASSQDDTGELFF
TRBJ2-7,TRBV20-1,NA,many,TGCAGTGCTAGAGACAGCTCCTACGAGCAGTACTTC,CSARDSSYEQYF
TRBJ2-1,TRBV5-1,TRBD2,many,TGCGCCAGCACACCTTTTACTAGCGGGGGGGCACATGAGCAGTTCTTC,CASTPFTSGGAHEQFF
TRBJ2-7,TRBV28,NA,many,TGTGCCAGCAGTACACAGATCGGGACCTCCTACGAGCAGTACTTC,CASSTQIGTSYEQYF
TRBJ1-2,TRBV28,NA,many,TGTGCCAGCAGCCGCGCTGGACAAGGAGAGTATGGCTACACCTTC,CASSRAGQGEYGYTF
TRBJ2-1,TRBV20-1,NA,NA,TGCAGTGCCCCCCTGGGTAGCGTGGGAGAGCAGTTCTTC,CSAPLGSVGEQFF
TRBJ1-1,TRBV12-3/TRBV12-4,TRBD1,many,TGTGCCAGCCGAATCTCGGACAGGGGGAACACTGAAGCTTTCTTT,CASRISDRGNTEAFF
TRBJ2-2,TRBV6-5,NA,many,TGTGCCAGCAGTTACTCCGGGACCACCGGGGAGCTGTTTTTT,CASSYSGTTGELFF
TRBJ1-1,TRBV9,NA,NA,TGTGCCAGCAGCGTAGCGCCCAGAAACACTGAAGCTTTCTTT,CASSVAPRNTEAFF
TRBJ1-2,TRBV6-2/TRBV6-3,NA,many,TGTGCCAGCAGCCTCAGCGGGACCTATGGCTACACCTTC,CASSLSGTYGYTF
TRBJ1-1,TRBV6-6,TRBD1,many,TGTGCCACCCTTAAACAGGGGAGTCTTGAAGCTTTCTTT,CATLKQGSLEAFF
TRBJ2-7,TRBV12-3/TRBV12-4,TRBD2,many,TGTGCCAGCAGTACAACTAGCGGGATCTCCTACGAGCAGTACTTC,CASSTTSGISYEQYF
TRBJ2-7,TRBV3-1,NA,many,TGTGCCAGCAGCCAAGATTCGAGAGGGGCCTACGAGCAGTACTTC,CASSQDSRGAYEQYF
TRBJ2-2,TRBV5-1,NA,NA,TGCGCCAGGGGCTCCGGGCGGGCCGGCGGGGAGCTGTTTTTT,CARGSGRAGGELFF
TRBJ1-2,TRBV6-2/TRBV6-3,NA,few,TGTGCCAGCAGTTACCTGCAGGGATCCTATGGCTACACCTTC,CASSYLQGSYGYTF
TRBJ2-1,TRBV20-1,TRBD2,many,TGCAGTGCTAGTTATCTAGCGGGAGGGCCCTTCTCCTACAATGAGCAGTTCTTC,CSASYLAGGPFSYNEQFF
TRBJ2-3,TRBV10-3,NA,many,TGTGCCGCGGAGGACGGGAGTGGTACGCAGTATTTT,CAAEDGSGTQYF
TRBJ1-5,TRBV6-2/TRBV6-3,NA,many,TGTGCCACCCAGACTGATGGCAATCAGCCCCAGCATTTT,CATQTDGNQPQHF
TRBJ2-7,TRBV3-1,NA,many,TGTGCCAGCAGCCAAAGATCAGGGGGACTAGGGAGGGAGCAGTACTTC,CASSQRSGGLGREQYF
TRBJ2-7,TRBV4-2,NA,many,TGTGCCAGCAGCTTGGGACTCGACTACGAGCAGTACTTC,CASSLGLDYEQYF
TRBJ1-1,TRBV30,NA,NA,TGTGCCTGGAGTGTACTAAGGAGGACTGAAGCTTTCTTT,CAWSVLRRTEAFF
TRBJ1-1,TRBV12-3/TRBV12-4,TRBD1,many,TGTGCCAGCAGTTTTGGACAGGGGGCATCAGAGACTGAAGCTTTCTTT,CASSFGQGASETEAFF
TRBJ2-3,TRBV10-2,NA,many,TGCGCCAGCAGTGAGCCGTTTGAGGATACGCAGTATTTT,CASSEPFEDTQYF
TRBJ2-3,TRBV14,NA,many,TGTGCCAGCAGCCAAGGGTTTGACACAGTCACAGATACGCAGTATTTT,CASSQGFDTVTDTQYF
TRBJ2-2,TRBV12-3/TRBV12-4,NA,many,TGTGCCACCAGGGAGTCGAACACCGGGGAGCTGTTTTTT,CATRESNTGELFF
TRBJ2-7,TRBV10-2,TRBD2,many,TGCGCCAGCAGTGATGCGGGGGGCGGGAGCTCCTACGAGCAGTACTTC,CASSDAGGGSSYEQYF
TRBJ2-1,TRBV7-8,NA,many,TGTGCCAGCAGCTTGGGCCACAGTGACGGGCAGTTCTTC,CASSLGHSDGQFF
TRBJ2-7,TRBV7-9,NA,once,TGTGCCAGCAGCTTAGAAGGGTACACCTACAAGCAGTACTTC,CASSLEGYTYKQYF
TRBJ2-1,TRBV20-1,TRBD1,few,TGCAGTGCGGCGGGACAGGGCAACAATGAGCAGTTCTTC,CSAAGQGNNEQFF
TRBJ2-5,TRBV5-5,NA,many,TGTGCCAGCAGCTCCGGAACCTCCAGAAACCAGTACTTC,CASSSGTSRNQYF
TRBJ1-6,TRBV12-3/TRBV12-4,NA,NA,TGTGCCAGCAGTTTGCAGGGATTTGATTCACCCCTCCACTTT,CASSLQGFDSPLHF
TRBJ2-1,TRBV6-5,NA,many,TGTGCCAGCAGTCGCTCTTGGGGGATAGCGGCCCGACCTGAGCAGTTCTTC,CASSRSWGIAARPEQFF
TRBJ1-5,TRBV14,NA,few,TGTGCCAGCAGCCAAAGGCAGGTTTTGAGCAATCAGCCCCAGCATTTT,CASSQRQVLSNQPQHF
TRBJ2-7,TRBV28,TRBD2,many,TGTGCCAGCAGTCCCAGCGGGAGGCCTCGCTCCTACGAGCAGTACTTC,CASSPSGRPRSYEQYF
TRBJ2-7,TRBV7-2,NA,NA,TGTGCCAGCAGCTGGGACGGGGGATACGAGCAGTACTTC,CASSWDGGYEQYF
TRBJ1-1,TRBV5-1,TRBD1,many,TGCGCCAGCAGCTCCGGACAGGGTATCGAAGCTTTCTTT,CASSSGQGIEAFF
TRBJ1-2,TRBV14,NA,many,TGTGCCAGCAGCCATAACAACTATGGCTACACCTTC,CASSHNNYGYTF
TRBJ2-3,TRBV7-9,NA,few,TGTGCCAGCAGGCCCTCCCCCCGGGAGACACTTCATGGTACGCAGTATTTT,CASRPSPRETLHGTQYF
TRBJ2-7,TRBV20-1,NA,many,TGCAGTGCTAGTCCACTAGGGAACTACGAGCAGTACTTC,CSASPLGNYEQYF
TRBJ2-3,TRBV2,NA,NA,TGTGCCAGCAGTGAAGCGCTAGGGGCAGATACGCAGTATTTT,CASSEALGADTQYF
TRBJ2-2,TRBV19,NA,few,TGTGCCATTCGAACTAACGGGGGCACCGGGGAGCTGTTTTTT,CAIRTNGGTGELFF
TRBJ2-5,TRBV5-1,TRBD1,many,TGCGCCAGCACGACAGGGGCGGGCGAGACCCAGTACTTC,CASTTGAGETQYF
TRBJ2-7,TRBV11-2,NA,many,TGTGCCAGCAGCTTACCCAGGACTCACTACGAGCAGTACTTC,CASSLPRTHYEQYF